The 20 T cell receptor beta chains below come from one sample, sequenced in a study of blood T cell repertoires in COVID-19. The assay was immunoSEQ multiplex PCR, and TCRdb's table has in-frame clones only and misses some. This sample has some 150,000 clones; about 89% occur once, and the top ten carry less than 45%. What was sequenced was peripheral blood. The receptors stem from a man aged 45-65 years who had recovered from COVID-19.

The chain has TRBV5-5 and TRBJ2-7; tentatively, D is TRBD1 (5 bases). V was shortened by 0 bases and J by 0 bases, with 7 bases between the two germline ends. The CDR3 runs to 14 residues. CDR1 SGHKS and CDR2 YYEKEE come from the germline V gene (reference sequence). The CDR3 loop is CASSLVGPSYEQYF. The CDR3 DNA follows: TGTGCCAGCAGCTTGGTGGGGCCCTCCTACGAGCAGTACTTC. Combining the CDR3 with reference TRBV5-5 and TRBJ2-7 gives the whole variable domain DAGVTQSPTHLIKTRGQQVTLRCSPISGHKSVSWYQQVLGQGPQFIFQYYEKEERGRGNFPDRFSARQFPNYSSELNVNALLLGDSALYLCASSLVGPSYEQYFGPGTRLTVT.

This chain connects TRBV5-4 to TRBJ1-3, with TRBD1 identical over 9 bases. With 4 bases clipped from V and 1 base from J, the junction kept 6 bases outside the gene matches. Germline V gene sequence: CDR1 SGHNT, CDR2 YYREEE (reference sequence). This CDR3 has 16 amino acids. CDR3 DNA sequence: TGTGCCAGCAGCGGGGACAGGGACTTTTCTGGAAACACCATATATTTT. It yields the protein CASSGDRDFSGNTIYF.

V is TRBV5-6 and J is TRBJ1-1, with D uncertain. Germline V gene data show CDR1 as SGHDT and CDR2 as YYEEEE. The CDR3 has 14 amino acids. Trimming removed 0 bases at V and 5 bases at J, with 11 bases between. The CDR3 loop reads CASSLGAGGTEAFF. DNA for the CDR3: TGTGCCAGCAGCTTGGGAGCGGGAGGAACTGAAGCTTTCTTT.

This clone appeared a few times. V is TRBV3-1 (or the pseudogene TRBV3-2) and J is TRBJ1-1; the D gene is possibly TRBD1 (5 bases). The CDR3 is 14 amino acids. Germline CDR1 reads LGHDT; CDR2 reads YNNKEL (reference sequence). V was cut by 4 bases and J by 0 bases, with 9 bases left in between. CDR3 residues: CASSRGQMNTEAFF. The CDR3 DNA sequence: TGTGCCAGCAGCCGCGGACAAATGAACACTGAAGCTTTCTTT.

V usage is TRBV10-3 and J usage is TRBJ1-1, with a weak D call TRBD1 (5 bases). Germline CDR1 is ENHRY and CDR2 is SYGVKD. The V end was cut by 4 bases, the J end by 4 bases, with 13 bases between. The CDR3 runs 14 residues. The CDR3: CAISGQGVSTEAFF. In nucleotides, the CDR3 is TGTGCCATCAGTGGGCAGGGCGTTAGCACTGAAGCTTTCTTT.

This chain uses TRBV27 with TRBJ2-7; no clear D. The germline gives CDR1 MNHEY, CDR2 SMNVEV (reference sequence). The CDR3 extends over 16 amino acids. V lost 4 bases and J 0 bases, leaving 16 bases between the germline ends. The CDR3 DNA sequence: TGTGCCAGCAGTTCCCGACTGAGCTCTCCCTCCTACGAGCAGTACTTC. Its protein is CASSSRLSSPSYEQYF.

The rearrangement links TRBV19 to TRBJ1-2; perhaps TRBD1 as D (5 bases). Per the germline V gene, CDR1 is LNHDA and CDR2 is SQIVND (reference sequence). V was pared by 8 bases and J by 8 bases, with 27 bases between. CDR3 size: 16 residues. The CDR3 DNA is TGTGCCAGTGAAATCAAGGCTGGACACCGTCCTAGAGGCTACACCTTC. Translation: CASEIKAGHRPRGYTF.

The chain employs TRBV6-2 or TRBV6-3 and TRBJ1-5; TRBD1 matches at 10 bases. J gave up 4 bases and V 5 bases, and 8 bases lay outside the gene matches. Germline V gene lookup returns CDR1 MNHEY and CDR2 SVGEGT. This CDR3 is built from 16 residues. In DNA, the CDR3 is TGTGCCAGCAGTCAGGACAGGGGGGATTTTAATCAGCCCCAGCATTTT. This sequence encodes CASSQDRGDFNQPQHF.

The rearrangement uses TRBV7-8 and TRBJ1-6, with D possibly matching TRBD1 (6 bases). The CDR3 runs to 16 residues. Germline V lookup: CDR1 SGHVS, CDR2 FQNEAQ. V lost 5 bases to trimming and J lost 7 bases, with 18 bases between them. CDR3 region: CASSPQGSITNSPLHF. The CDR3 DNA is TGTGCCAGCAGCCCGCAGGGGTCGATAACGAATTCACCCCTCCACTTT.

This chain uses TRBV5-4 with TRBJ2-1, with 7 positions matching TRBD1. Per the germline V gene, CDR1 is SGHNT and CDR2 is YYREEE (reference sequence). This CDR3 is built from 14 residues. V lost 10 bases, J lost 4 bases, and 11 bases stayed unmatched. The CDR3 region is CAWVLRDSYNEQFF. CDR3 nucleotide sequence: TGTGCCTGGGTTCTCCGGGACAGTTACAATGAGCAGTTCTTC.

This chain connects TRBV6-2 or TRBV6-3 to TRBJ2-6; 8 nucleotides agree with TRBD1. CDR1 MNHEY and CDR2 SVGEGT come from the germline V gene. The CDR3 runs to 16 residues. Unmatched junction bases numbered 9, after V lost 4 bases and J lost 7 bases. CDR3 coding DNA: TGTGCCAGCAGTTTCGGCAGGGGGCGCGACGCCAACGTCCTGACTTTC. It translates to CASSFGRGRDANVLTF.

The V and J genes are TRBV18 and TRBJ1-1; D gene ambiguous. The V gene's germline CDR1 is KGHSH and CDR2 LQKENI. V was clipped by 4 bases and J by 4 bases, with 16 bases between them. The CDR3 has 15 residues. As DNA, the CDR3 is TGTGCCAGCTCACTTGAGGGCCCGGGAGGCACTGAAGCTTTCTTT. Translation gives CASSLEGPGGTEAFF.

This clone was recorded only once. The CDR3 is CASSPIPGQGNTEAFF. As DNA, the CDR3 is TGTGCCAGCAGCCCAATTCCGGGACAGGGGAACACTGAAGCTTTCTTT. The chain couples TRBV7-9 to TRBJ1-1; TRBD1 agrees at 9 bases. The CDR3 is 16 residues long. Germline V CDR1 and CDR2: SEHNR, FQNEAQ (reference sequence). V lost 5 bases to trimming and J lost 1 base; unmatched junction nucleotides: 8.

In this sample, this clone turned up once. This chain links TRBV7-9 with TRBJ1-2, with TRBD1 matching 7 bases. This CDR3 is built from 17 residues. Per the germline V gene, CDR1 is SEHNR and CDR2 is FQNEAQ (reference sequence). The trim removed 2 bases at V and 4 bases at J, leaving 13 bases unmatched. The CDR3 nucleotides read TGTGCCAGCAGCTTATACACAGGGGCGAATAATGGCTATGGCTACACCTTC. Residues: CASSLYTGANNGYGYTF.

V usage is TRBV19 and J usage is TRBJ2-7; TRBD1 might be the D (5 bases). The CDR3 is 14 amino acids. Germline V gene data show CDR1 as LNHDA and CDR2 as SQIVND (reference sequence). V was shortened by 5 bases and J by 2 bases, with 13 bases between the two germline ends. The CDR3 reads CASSPRAGTYEQYF. DNA for the CDR3: TGTGCCAGTAGTCCCCGGGCAGGGACCTACGAGCAGTACTTC.

This clone was detected only once. CDR3 sequence reads: CATRPGSGANVLTF. Here the CDR3 DNA reads TGTGCCACAAGGCCAGGGTCCGGGGCCAACGTCCTGACTTTC. J is TRBJ2-6 and V is TRBV6-5, with D maybe TRBD1 (5 bases). Trimming took 10 bases from V and 4 from J, leaving 14 bases between them. The CDR3 length is 14 residues. Germline V CDR1 and CDR2: MNHEY, SVGAGI.

This chain links TRBV3-1 (or the pseudogene TRBV3-2) with TRBJ1-1, with TRBD1 identical over 9 bases. V was pared by 4 bases and J by 0 bases, with 6 bases of the junction left unmatched. The CDR3 extends over 16 amino acids. Germline V gene data show CDR1 as LGHDT and CDR2 as YNNKEL (reference sequence). In DNA form, the CDR3 reads TGTGCCAGCAGCCCCGGGACAGGGCTTATGAACACTGAAGCTTTCTTT. Protein product: CASSPGTGLMNTEAFF.

The V gene is TRBV2, the J gene TRBJ1-2, with TRBD1 matching over 10 bases. After removal of 7 bases from V and 5 bases from J, the junction contained 7 bases not matched to a gene. The CDR3 is made up of 14 amino acids. In germline, CDR1 is SNHLY, CDR2 FYNNEI. CDR3 DNA sequence: TGTGCCAGCAAAGGGGACAGGGGACCTTATGGCTACACCTTC. This encodes CASKGDRGPYGYTF.

The CDR3 protein is CASSLRGTDTQYF. CDR3 sequence (DNA): TGTGCCAGCAGCTTACGAGGCACAGATACGCAGTATTTT. The V and J genes are TRBV11-2 and TRBJ2-3, with D uncertain. Germline lookup yields CDR1 SGHAT and CDR2 FQNNGV. This CDR3 region has 13 residues. Deletions cut 2 bases from V and 1 base from J, with 4 bases between.

This rearrangement joins TRBV7-6 to TRBJ2-3; 9 bases line up with TRBD2. This CDR3 comprises 15 residues. V gave up 1 base and J gave up 6 bases; unmatched junction bases: 5. The germline V gene has CDR1 SGHVS and CDR2 FNYEAQ. CDR3 residues: CASSLGGGVGDTQYF. The CDR3 region has the DNA TGTGCCAGCAGCTTAGGCGGGGGGGTAGGTGATACGCAGTATTTT.